Shown below are 20 T cell receptor beta chains from a single sample sequenced in a study of PD-1 blockade in classical Hodgkin lymphoma. Only in-frame clones appear in the TCRdb table, and some are missing; sequencing was by immunoSEQ multiplex PCR. The data contain 4,000 to 5,000 clones, around 87% of them singletons. All trial patients relapsed after autologous stem cell transplantation. Starting with thawed PBMCs, CD4+ T cells were purified by magnetic negative selection. The sequenced sample was CD4+ T cells from blood, obtained at baseline. Source of these receptors: a human donor with classical Hodgkin lymphoma.

This clone was seen a single time. V and J are TRBV2 and TRBJ1-5; D ambiguous. V lost 1 base and J lost 7, with 14 bases in between. The CDR3 runs 15 residues. CDR1 and CDR2 (germline): SNHLY, FYNNEI. The CDR3 region has the DNA TGTGCCAGCAGTGAAGAGGGCGGATCAGAGCAGCCCCAGCATTTT. Translating it yields CASSEEGGSEQPQHF.

The V and J genes are TRBV5-8 and TRBJ1-1; D not resolved. V gave up 0 bases and J gave up 2 bases, with 8 bases separating them. Germline loops: CDR1 SGHTS, CDR2 YDEGEE. This CDR3 is built from 14 residues. CDR3 bases: TGTGCCAGCAGCTTGGAGGGTTCTAACACTGAAGCTTTCTTT. It is translated as CASSLEGSNTEAFF.

J is TRBJ1-1 and V is TRBV28; 10 bases are a match to TRBD1. Trimming at V came to 7 bases and at J to 4 bases, leaving 9 bases not matched to a gene. The germline V gene has CDR1 MDHEN and CDR2 SYDVKM. The CDR3 runs to 15 residues. Written as DNA, the CDR3 is TGTGCCAGCAAACTTACGACAGGGGGCCTCACTGAAGCTTTCTTT. It encodes CASKLTTGGLTEAFF.

The rearrangement uses TRBV19 and TRBJ2-2, with 14 bases matching TRBD2. From germline, CDR1 is LNHDA and CDR2 SQIVND (reference sequence). V trimming: 10 bases; J trimming: 5 bases; junction bases outside the gene matches: 9. The CDR3 covers 16 residues. In nucleotides, the CDR3 is TGTGCCACGAGCGCCGGGACTAGCGGGAGTACCGGGGAGCTGTTTTTT. It yields the protein CATSAGTSGSTGELFF.

The CDR3 DNA reads TGTGCCGGCAAGCAGGGTAGACAGTCGCACTACGAGCAGTACTTC. It is translated as CAGKQGRQSHYEQYF. This chain connects TRBV6-1 to TRBJ2-7; the D gene is possibly TRBD1 (5 bases). Germline V gene lookup returns CDR1 MNHNS and CDR2 SASEGT. The CDR3 is 15 amino acids. Trimming pared 11 bases from V and 3 bases from J, leaving 23 bases between.

Only one count was recorded for this clone. The J gene is TRBJ1-4, the V gene TRBV27; weak D call: TRBD1 (6 bases). CDR1 is MNHEY and CDR2 is SMNVEV in the germline V gene (reference sequence). The CDR3 contains 13 residues. The V end was cut by 6 bases, the J end by 11 bases, with 16 bases between. CDR3 DNA sequence: TGTGCCAGCAGCCCATGGCCCGGACAGAAACTGTTTTTT. Its translation is CASSPWPGQKLFF. The entire variable domain, with the rest obtained from reference TRBV27 and TRBJ1-4, is as follows: EAQVTQNPRYLITVTGKKLTVTCSQNMNHEYMSWYRQDPGLGLRQIYYSMNVEVTDKGDVPEGYKVSRKEKRNFPLILESPSPNQTSLYFCASSPWPGQKLFFGSGTQLSVL.

This clone was counted between two and nine times. The chain recombines TRBV19 with TRBJ2-7, with a possible D match to TRBD2 (5 bases). Germline CDR1 reads LNHDA; CDR2 reads SQIVND (reference sequence). There are 14 residues in the CDR3. V shed 3 bases and J shed 5 bases, with 14 bases lying between them. Here the CDR3 DNA reads TGTGCCAGTAGTATCCAGGCCTCGGAGGACGAGCAGTACTTC. Amino acid sequence: CASSIQASEDEQYF.

The V call is TRBV5-6, the J call TRBJ1-5, with D tentatively TRBD1 (5 bases). The CDR3 is made up of 14 amino acids. The V gene's germline CDR1 is SGHDT and CDR2 YYEEEE. V gave up 1 base and J gave up 4 bases, with 9 bases separating them. CDR3 loop: CASSLYGANQPQHF. CDR3 DNA sequence: TGTGCCAGCAGCTTGTATGGGGCTAATCAGCCCCAGCATTTT.

The CDR3, as DNA: TGTGCCAGCAGCTTGGTGGTGTCGGGGGGCGTGCACGGCTATGGCTACACCTTC. Translation gives CASSLVVSGGVHGYGYTF. The chain links TRBV5-7 to TRBJ1-2; possibly TRBD1 for D (6 bases). TRBV5-7 is an open reading frame, and its role is uncertain. Trimming removed 0 bases at V and 4 bases at J, with 22 bases between. The CDR3 contains 18 residues.

V is TRBV7-2 and J is TRBJ2-2, with D hard to call. The CDR3 is made up of 13 amino acids. Deletions cut 4 bases from V and 6 bases from J, with 9 bases between. Per the germline V gene, CDR1 is SGHTA and CDR2 is FQGNSA. CDR3 sequence: CASSSVRAGELFF. CDR3 in DNA: TGTGCCAGCAGCTCAGTTCGGGCCGGGGAGCTGTTTTTT. Full variable domain (missing parts from reference TRBV7-2 and TRBJ2-2): GAGVSQSPSNKVTEKGKDVELRCDPISGHTALYWYRQSLGQGLEFLIYFQGNSAPDKSGLPSDRFSAERTGGSVSTLTIQRTQQEDSAVYLCASSSVRAGELFFGEGSRLTVL.

J is TRBJ2-3 and V is TRBV5-8, with 8 bases aligning to TRBD2. The V segment lost 4 bases and the J segment 4 bases; nucleotides outside the gene matches: 2. The length of the CDR3 is 13 residues. Germline V gene sequence: CDR1 SGHTS, CDR2 YDEGEE. The DNA of the CDR3 is TGTGCCAGCAGCCAAGCGGGGGCAGATACGCAGTATTTT. Translating it yields CASSQAGADTQYF.

The chain has TRBV18 and TRBJ2-7; 10 bases line up with TRBD1. The ends lost 6 bases at V and 6 bases at J; junction bases unmatched: 14. This CDR3 has 16 amino acids. Germline CDR1 and CDR2: KGHSH and LQKENI. The CDR3 region is CASSRTGTGVLGEQYF. CDR3 sequence (DNA): TGTGCCAGCTCCCGAACGGGGACAGGGGTTCTAGGCGAGCAGTACTTC.

For the CDR3, the DNA is TGTGCCTGGAGTCTGGGGGCGCTTAGGACTAGCGGCTCCCGTTACTACAATGAGCAGTTCTTC. Its protein is CAWSLGALRTSGSRYYNEQFF. The chain employs TRBV30 and TRBJ2-1; 10 bases match TRBD2. Germline-derived CDR1 and CDR2 are GTSNPN and SVGIG (reference sequence). With 2 bases clipped from V and 3 bases from J, the junction kept 22 bases outside the gene matches. The CDR3 covers 21 residues. Together with reference TRBV30 and TRBJ2-1, the CDR3 gives the full variable domain: SQTIHQWPATLVQPVGSPLSLECTVEGTSNPNLYWYRQAAGRGLQLLFYSVGIGQISSEVPQNLSASRPQDRQFILSSKKLLLSDSGFYLCAWSLGALRTSGSRYYNEQFFGPGTRLTVL.

V gene TRBV6-6 combines with J gene TRBJ1-5; no firm D call. This CDR3 is 13 amino acids long. The germline gives CDR1 MNHNY, CDR2 SVGAGI (reference sequence). V was cut by 5 bases and J by 7 bases, with 12 bases left in between. As DNA, the CDR3 is TGTGCCAGCAGTGGAGAAGGTTTCCAGCCCCAGCATTTT. Its translation: CASSGEGFQPQHF.

The chain couples TRBV13 to TRBJ1-2, with D unresolved. CDR3 length: 12 amino acids. The V end lost 4 bases, the J end lost 8 bases, and 11 bases lay between the germline ends. In germline, CDR1 is PRHDT, CDR2 FYEKMQ (reference sequence). As DNA, the CDR3 is TGTGCCAGCAGCTCAGTTAAGACGGGCTACACCTTC. Translated, it gives CASSSVKTGYTF.

CDR3 in amino acids: CASSEALRVLYSNQPQHF. DNA of the CDR3: TGTGCCAGCAGTGAAGCGCTTCGGGTTCTTTATAGCAATCAGCCCCAGCATTTT. The chain employs TRBV6-1 and TRBJ1-5; D gene uncertain. The V gene lost 0 bases and the J gene lost 0 bases, with 15 bases spanning the gap. Germline V gives CDR1 MNHNS, CDR2 SASEGT. The CDR3 consists of 18 residues.

This chain connects TRBV7-8 to TRBJ2-4, with unresolved D. The CDR3 loop spans 12 amino acids. Germline CDR1 reads SGHVS; CDR2 reads FQNEAQ. The V end was cut by 5 bases, the J end by 8 bases, with 10 bases between. Written as DNA, the CDR3 is TGTGCCAGCAGCCCCAGTGCTGACATTCAGTACTTC. Amino acids: CASSPSADIQYF.

The chain combines TRBV5-1 with TRBJ1-2; a possible D gene is TRBD1 (5 bases). Germline CDR1 is SGHRS and CDR2 is YFSETQ. The CDR3 has 14 amino acids. The germline V and J ends were trimmed by 3 bases and 4 bases, with 13 bases remaining between them. CDR3 sequence reads: CASSSREISYGYTF. The CDR3 region has the DNA TGCGCCAGCAGCTCCAGGGAAATAAGCTATGGCTACACCTTC.

The CDR3 is CASSTQGGTEAFF. CDR3 nucleotides: TGCGCCAGCAGCACACAGGGTGGAACTGAAGCTTTCTTT. The chain is built from TRBV5-1 and TRBJ1-1; D may be TRBD1 (6 bases). This CDR3 is 13 amino acids long. V dropped 4 bases and J dropped 5 bases, with 12 bases sitting between them. Looked up from germline, CDR1 is SGHRS and CDR2 is YFSETQ.

This chain links TRBV15 with TRBJ2-2; 10 nucleotides match TRBD2. V lost 1 base to trimming and J lost 2 bases; unmatched junction nucleotides: 4. The CDR3 consists of 17 residues. Germline V lookup: CDR1 LNHNV, CDR2 YYDKDF (reference sequence). The CDR3 protein is CATSRGSSGSNTGELFF. The CDR3 DNA is TGTGCCACCAGCAGAGGGTCTAGCGGGAGTAACACCGGGGAGCTGTTTTTT.